The table lists the clone carrying this T cell receptor beta chain with many counts. Its antigen remains unknown. The data belong to a study of T-cell memory formation after mild COVID-19. Points from the study as a whole: Pre-infection memory contained some responding clones, which suggested that cross-reactive memory had joined. Specificity for SARS-CoV-2 was not confirmed among the second-wave clones peaking on day 37. Day 15 to 85 contracting clones showed balanced CD4/CD8; later expanders leaned CD4+.

MiXCR was run by TCRdb on the 5' RACE reads, yielding one entry per CDR3 protein. The sample holds hundreds of thousands of distinct CDR3 sequences, 20% seen once. Trimming removed 1 base from V and 8 bases from J, with 5 bases in between. The CDR3 has 11 residues. The germline V gene encodes CDR1 SEHNR and CDR2 FQNEAQ (reference sequence). Sequenced material: PBMCs or a T cell subset sorted from them (not recorded which). The chain has TRBV7-9 and TRBJ1-1; D not resolved. The sequence was collected from an adult woman who had mild COVID-19 (a few samples of this study predate the infection). Cell type and time point are not known. The DNA of the CDR3 is TGTGCCAGCAGCTTAGGGCGAGAAGCTTTCTTT. Its translation is CASSLGREAFF.